Listed below are T cell receptor beta chains from one sample, sequenced in a study of cytomegalovirus exposure and HLA in healthy donors. The data were produced by immunoSEQ multiplex PCR, yet TCRdb's version contains in-frame clones alone and is incomplete. The sample has roughly 86,000 clones, around four fifths seen once. Sequencing input: PBMCs. The receptors derive from a man between 50 and 59 years old in good health and CMV-seropositive. CDR3s include the opening cysteine and the closing phenylalanine or tryptophan. Fields, in order: V gene, clone size, D gene, J gene, CDR3 DNA, CDR3 protein. The D gene is left open where the match is weak. Clone size appears in some rows only: once, few, many, or a class for an expanded clone.

TRBV9	few	TRBD1	TRBJ2-3	TGTGCCAGCAGCGTCGGGACAGGGTCGCAGGGAGATACGCAGTATTTT	CASSVGTGSQGDTQYF
TRBV4-2	few	NA	TRBJ2-2	TGTGCCAGCAGCCAAGAAATGGTAGGGGTGGACACCGGGGAGCTGTTTTTT	CASSQEMVGVDTGELFF
TRBV7-2	NA	TRBD1	TRBJ1-5	TGTGCCAGCAGCTTAGGACAGGGAAATCAGCCCCAGCATTTT	CASSLGQGNQPQHF
TRBV7-6	NA	TRBD1	TRBJ2-7	TGTGCCAGCAGCCAACGGACAGGGAGCTCCTACGAGCAGTACTTC	CASSQRTGSSYEQYF
TRBV15	NA	TRBD2	TRBJ2-1	TGTGCCACCAGCAGAGGACTAGCGGCTTCCTACAATGAGCAGTTCTTC	CATSRGLAASYNEQFF
TRBV30	few	NA	TRBJ1-4	TGTGCCTGGAGTGTACAGGGTAATGAAAAACTGTTTTTT	CAWSVQGNEKLFF
TRBV7-2	NA	TRBD2	TRBJ2-3	TGTGCCAGCAGCTCGCGGACTAGCGGGGGGGCAGATACGCAGTATTTT	CASSSRTSGGADTQYF
TRBV10-1	NA	TRBD2	TRBJ2-3	TGCGCCAGCCCCCGGGGAACTAGCGGGGGACCAGACACAGATACGCAGTATTTT	CASPRGTSGGPDTDTQYF
TRBV6-1	once	NA	TRBJ2-7	TGTGCCAGCGCGAGCGGGGCAGGGGTGTACGAGCAGTACTTC	CASASGAGVYEQYF
TRBV7-8	NA	TRBD1	TRBJ2-5	TGTGCCAGCAGCTTCCGAGACAGGGGGGAGACCCAGTACTTC	CASSFRDRGETQYF
TRBV7-2	NA	TRBD1	TRBJ1-6	TGTGCCAGCAGGGGGGGACAGTACTATAATTCACCCCTCCACTTT	CASRGGQYYNSPLHF
TRBV5-1	NA	TRBD2	TRBJ2-6	TGCGCCAGCAGCTGGGGACTAGCGGGGGCCCAGGCAGGGGCCAACGTCCTGACTTTC	CASSWGLAGAQAGANVLTF
TRBV7-8	NA	NA	TRBJ2-7	TGTGCCAGCAGCTCCAGAAGTCCAGGGTCCTACGAGCAGTACTTC	CASSSRSPGSYEQYF
TRBV14	NA	NA	TRBJ2-7	TGTGCCAGCAGCCAAGTGCCTAGGGAGCAGTACTTC	CASSQVPREQYF
TRBV2	few	NA	TRBJ1-1	TGTGCCAGCAGTGTACAGGGAACGGCTGAAGCTTTCTTT	CASSVQGTAEAFF
TRBV30	NA	NA	TRBJ2-7	TGTGCCTGGAGTTCCCCAGGAGGTACGCCCGAGCAGTACTTC	CAWSSPGGTPEQYF
TRBV7-9	NA	NA	TRBJ2-5	TGTGCCAGCAGCTTAGGTCAAGCAGGGTCCCAAGAGACCCAGTACTTC	CASSLGQAGSQETQYF
TRBV5-4	NA	TRBD1	TRBJ2-5	TGTGCCAGCAGTCCGAATACCGGGACAGGGCAAGAGACCCAGTACTTC	CASSPNTGTGQETQYF
TRBV7-2	few	TRBD2	TRBJ2-3	TGTGCCAGCAGCTTAATTTTAGCGGGGGGAGATACGCAGTATTTT	CASSLILAGGDTQYF
TRBV5-1	NA	TRBD2	TRBJ2-1	TGCGCCAGCAGCTTGTCGGGGGGTGGGAATGAGCAGTTCTTC	CASSLSGGGNEQFF
TRBV6-5	NA	TRBD1	TRBJ1-5	TGTGCCAGCAGTAGGACAGGGGGGAATCAGCCCCAGCATTTT	CASSRTGGNQPQHF
TRBV4-2	NA	TRBD1	TRBJ1-1	TGTGCCAGCAGCCAACCCAACCCGGGACAGGGCGACTACACTGAAGCTTTCTTT	CASSQPNPGQGDYTEAFF
TRBV6-5	NA	NA	TRBJ1-2	TGTGCCAGCAGTGCACAGAGCTATGGCTACACCTTC	CASSAQSYGYTF
TRBV30	NA	NA	TRBJ1-4	TGTGCCTGGAGTTGGGGCCCTAATGAAAAACTGTTTTTT	CAWSWGPNEKLFF
TRBV5-1	NA	NA	TRBJ2-2	TGCGCCAGCAGCTTGGAGGCAGGGCTTAACACCGGGGAGCTGTTTTTT	CASSLEAGLNTGELFF
TRBV6-1	NA	NA	TRBJ2-5	TGTGCCAGCAGGTACAGGGAACTACAAGAGACCCAGTACTTC	CASRYRELQETQYF
TRBV5-6	NA	TRBD2	TRBJ2-7	TGTGCCAGCAGCTTGAGTCGGGGGGGCTACGAGCAGTACTTC	CASSLSRGGYEQYF
TRBV6-5	NA	TRBD2	TRBJ2-3	TGTGCCAGCAGTTACTCAGCGGGGGGTCTAATAGATACGCAGTATTTT	CASSYSAGGLIDTQYF
TRBV9	NA	TRBD2	TRBJ2-1	TGTGCCAGCAGCTCCGGGGGGGCGATATCCTACAATGAGCAGTTCTTC	CASSSGGAISYNEQFF
TRBV25-1	NA	TRBD2	TRBJ2-5	TGTGCCAGCAGACACGGACTAGCGGGGCAAGAGACCCAGTACTTC	CASRHGLAGQETQYF
TRBV5-8	NA	NA	TRBJ1-4	TGTGCTAGCAGCTTGAGACGGGGTGAAAAACTGTTTTTT	CASSLRRGEKLFF
TRBV2	once	TRBD1	TRBJ1-6	TGTGCCAGCAGTAATAAACCGGGACAGGAGAATTCACCCCTCCACTTT	CASSNKPGQENSPLHF
TRBV6-6	NA	NA	TRBJ1-1	TGTGCCAGCAGTTACTCGACGGGGGGGCTCGAAGCTTTCTTT	CASSYSTGGLEAFF
TRBV18	NA	TRBD2	TRBJ2-1	TGTGCCAGCTCACGGCTATCGGGCGGGGGGGACGGCGCCTACAATGAGCAGTTCTTC	CASSRLSGGGDGAYNEQFF
TRBV7-2	few	NA	TRBJ1-1	TGTGCCAGCAGCTTAGTAGTTGAGAAAACTGAAGCTTTCTTT	CASSLVVEKTEAFF
TRBV7-2	NA	TRBD2	TRBJ2-3	TGTGCCAGCAGCCAGGGTCGGGTAGCGGGGGCCCGAAGCACAGATACGCAGTATTTT	CASSQGRVAGARSTDTQYF
TRBV28	few	TRBD1	TRBJ2-7	TGTGCCAGCAGTCCGACAGGGGGCTCCTACGAGCAGTACTTC	CASSPTGGSYEQYF
TRBV5-5	NA	TRBD2	TRBJ2-1	TGTGCCAGCAGCCACCCTCTAGCGGGGGGGTCCTACAATGAGCAGTTCTTC	CASSHPLAGGSYNEQFF
TRBV5-1	NA	TRBD1	TRBJ2-7	TGCGCCAGCAGCTTGGCCGGGACAGGGTCCTACGAGCAGTACTTC	CASSLAGTGSYEQYF
TRBV6-6	NA	NA	TRBJ2-2	TGTGCCAGCAGTTACCGGGCCGGGGAGCTGTTTTTT	CASSYRAGELFF
TRBV7-2	NA	NA	TRBJ1-4	TGTGCCAGCAGCTCTCCTTATCAAGAAGGGGTTAATGAAAAACTGTTTTTT	CASSSPYQEGVNEKLFF
TRBV2	NA	TRBD1	TRBJ2-7	TGTGCCAGCGAGGATGGCCGGGACAGGGGCCTCTTC	CASEDGRDRGLF
TRBV7-9	NA	TRBD1	TRBJ1-5	TGTGCCAGCAGCCAGACAGGGCTCAATCAGCCCCAGCATTTT	CASSQTGLNQPQHF
TRBV21-1	NA	NA	TRBJ1-5	TGTGCCAGCAGCAAAGAGGGGTTATTACAGCCCCAGCATTTT	CASSKEGLLQPQHF
TRBV6-5	NA	NA	TRBJ2-6	TGTGCCAGCGGAAGGGGGTCGGGGGCCAACGTCCTGACTTTC	CASGRGSGANVLTF
TRBV7-8	NA	TRBD1	TRBJ2-7	TGTGCCAGCACCCTACAACAGGGGGGTGACGAGCAGTACTTC	CASTLQQGGDEQYF
TRBV9	NA	NA	TRBJ1-1	TGTGCCAGCAGCGCAGAAACAGGGACCACTGAAGCTTTCTTT	CASSAETGTTEAFF
TRBV25-1	NA	NA	TRBJ1-6	TGTGCCAGCTCAAGCCCGGGAGCTTCACCCCTCCACTTT	CASSSPGASPLHF
TRBV14	NA	TRBD1	TRBJ2-5	TGTGCCAGCAGCCAAGATAGGCCGGGACAGGGGGGCGAAGAGACCCAGTACTTC	CASSQDRPGQGGEETQYF
TRBV5-6	NA	NA	TRBJ2-5	TGTGCCAGCAGACCAACAGGGTTAGAGACCCAGTACTTC	CASRPTGLETQYF
TRBV5-1	NA	NA	TRBJ1-2	TGCGCCAGCAGCTTGGGCCCACAGGGTGACTATGGCTACACCTTC	CASSLGPQGDYGYTF
TRBV7-2	NA	TRBD2	TRBJ2-1	TGTGCCAGCAGCTTAGCCCGGCGGGGGGCAATGGATGAGCAGTTCTTC	CASSLARRGAMDEQFF
TRBV5-8	NA	NA	TRBJ2-7	TGTGCCAGCAGCGTCCAGGGGTCCTACGAGCAGTACTTC	CASSVQGSYEQYF
TRBV7-2	NA	NA	TRBJ2-3	TGTGCCAGCAGCTTCTGGTTGGGGAAGGGGAATACGCAGTATTTT	CASSFWLGKGNTQYF
TRBV6-4	NA	NA	TRBJ1-5	TGTGCCAGCAGTGAAGTTCAGTCTTTTAGCAATCAGCCCCAGCATTTT	CASSEVQSFSNQPQHF
TRBV5-4	NA	NA	TRBJ1-6	TGTGCCAGCAGCTTGGCTACAGGCTCGACTTCACCCCTCCACTTT	CASSLATGSTSPLHF
TRBV9	NA	TRBD1	TRBJ2-2	TGTGCCAGCAGCGGACAGGGGGCGTCGGTGAACACCGGGGAGCTGTTTTTT	CASSGQGASVNTGELFF